The clone carrying this TCR beta chain was seen just once. Its target is unknown. This entry belongs to a study of OX40 agonist ivuxolimab in advanced cancers. Overall study: One hepatocellular carcinoma and a couple of cutaneous melanoma patients partially responded. The study's findings and limits: CD8+ T cells were the subset that, on average, had more expanded clones than CD4+. Circulating CD4+ and CD8+ T cells showed clonal expansion by week 6 at 0.1 to 3.0 mg/kg.

Libraries were prepared by immunoSEQ multiplex PCR; TCRdb keeps only in-frame clonotypes and omits some of them. The sample records tens of thousands of clones, 90% being singletons. Sample: CD4+ or CD8+ T cells sorted from blood, taken in a trial of the OX40 agonist ivuxolimab. This receptor was taken from an adult with an advanced solid tumor such as melanoma, head and neck, liver or kidney cancer.

In DNA, the CDR3 is TGCGCCAGCAGCTCCAACCTCCGGGACGGACCCCTCGAGCAGTACTTC. Protein product: CASSSNLRDGPLEQYF. This sequence joins TRBV5-1 and TRBJ2-7, with D perhaps being TRBD1 or TRBD2 (5 bases each). V was cut by 3 bases and J by 6 bases, with 22 bases left in between. Germline assignment: CDR1 SGHRS and CDR2 YFSETQ. This CDR3 has 16 amino acids.